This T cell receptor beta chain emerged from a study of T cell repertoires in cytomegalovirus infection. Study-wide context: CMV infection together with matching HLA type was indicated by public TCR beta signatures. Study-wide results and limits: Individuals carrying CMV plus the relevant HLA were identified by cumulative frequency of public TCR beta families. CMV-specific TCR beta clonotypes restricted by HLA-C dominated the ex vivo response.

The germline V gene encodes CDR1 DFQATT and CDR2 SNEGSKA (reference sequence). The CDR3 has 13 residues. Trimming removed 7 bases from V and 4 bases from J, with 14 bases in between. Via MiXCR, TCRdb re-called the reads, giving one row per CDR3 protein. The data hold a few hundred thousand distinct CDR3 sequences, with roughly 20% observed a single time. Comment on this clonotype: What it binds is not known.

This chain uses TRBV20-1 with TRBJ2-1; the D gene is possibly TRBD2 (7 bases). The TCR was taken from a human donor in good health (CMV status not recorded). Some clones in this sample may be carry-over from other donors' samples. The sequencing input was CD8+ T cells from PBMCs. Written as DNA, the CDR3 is TGCAGTGAGGGGGGGCGGGGGTACAATGAGCAGTTCTTC. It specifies CSEGGRGYNEQFF.